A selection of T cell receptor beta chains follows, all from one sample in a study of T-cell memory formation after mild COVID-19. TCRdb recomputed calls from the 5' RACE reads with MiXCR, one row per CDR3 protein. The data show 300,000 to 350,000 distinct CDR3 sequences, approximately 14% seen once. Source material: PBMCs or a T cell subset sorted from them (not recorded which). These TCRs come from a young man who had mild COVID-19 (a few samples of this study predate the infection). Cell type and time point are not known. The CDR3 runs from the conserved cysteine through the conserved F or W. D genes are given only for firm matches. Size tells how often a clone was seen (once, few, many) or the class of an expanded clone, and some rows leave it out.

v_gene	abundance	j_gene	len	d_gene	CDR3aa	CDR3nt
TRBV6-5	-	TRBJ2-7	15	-	CASTKGGRGGYEQYF	TGTGCCAGCACCAAGGGGGGGAGGGGCGGCTACGAGCAGTACTTC
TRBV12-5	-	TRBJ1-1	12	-	CASGRGAWEAFF	TGTGCTAGTGGCCGGGGGGCCTGGGAAGCTTTCTTT
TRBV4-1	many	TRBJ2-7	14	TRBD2	CASSQQTSPYEQYF	TGCGCCAGCAGCCAACAGACTAGCCCTTACGAGCAGTACTTC
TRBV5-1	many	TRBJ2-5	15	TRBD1	CASSSFGTVEETQYF	TGCGCCAGCAGCTCCTTCGGGACAGTAGAAGAGACCCAGTACTTC
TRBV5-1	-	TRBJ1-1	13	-	CASSFKANTEAFF	TGCGCCAGCAGCTTTAAAGCCAACACTGAAGCTTTCTTT
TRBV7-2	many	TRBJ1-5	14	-	CASSLRGGNQPQHF	TGTGCCAGCAGCTTGCGAGGAGGCAATCAGCCCCAGCATTTT
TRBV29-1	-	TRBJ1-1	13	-	CSVEVFLNTEAFF	TGCAGCGTTGAGGTGTTCCTGAACACTGAAGCTTTCTTT
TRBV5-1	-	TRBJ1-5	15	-	CASRPTGSSNQPQHF	TGCGCCAGCAGGCCAACAGGGTCGAGCAATCAGCCCCAGCATTTT
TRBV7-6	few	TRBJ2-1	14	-	CASSSGTLFREQFF	TGTGCCAGCAGCTCCGGGACACTATTCCGAGAGCAGTTCTTC
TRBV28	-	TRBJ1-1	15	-	CASSEPVFMNTEAFF	TGTGCCAGCAGTGAGCCAGTCTTCATGAACACTGAAGCTTTCTTT
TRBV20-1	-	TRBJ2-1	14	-	CSAFGVSSYNEQFF	TGCAGTGCGTTCGGGGTGAGCTCCTACAATGAGCAGTTCTTC
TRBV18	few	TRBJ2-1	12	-	CASSLPGPEQFF	TGTGCCAGCTCACTTCCAGGGCCTGAGCAGTTCTTC
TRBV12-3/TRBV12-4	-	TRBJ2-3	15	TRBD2	CASRLSSGGGDTQYF	TGTGCCAGCAGACTCTCCAGCGGGGGCGGAGATACGCAGTATTTT
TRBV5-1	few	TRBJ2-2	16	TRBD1	CASRPQGGAGTGELFF	TGCGCCAGCAGACCACAGGGGGGTGCAGGAACCGGGGAGCTGTTTTTT
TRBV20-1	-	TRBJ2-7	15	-	CSAPSSDRNSYEQYF	TGCAGTGCTCCCTCCTCGGACAGAAATTCCTACGAGCAGTACTTC
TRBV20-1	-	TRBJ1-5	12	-	CSARQTNQPQHF	TGCAGTGCTAGGCAGACCAATCAGCCCCAGCATTTT
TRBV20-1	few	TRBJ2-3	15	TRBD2	CSARETSGVVDTQYF	TGCAGTGCTAGAGAAACTAGCGGGGTCGTAGATACGCAGTATTTT
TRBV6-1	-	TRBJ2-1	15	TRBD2	CASSRVAGGYNEQFF	TGTGCCAGCAGTAGGGTTGCGGGGGGATACAATGAGCAGTTCTTC
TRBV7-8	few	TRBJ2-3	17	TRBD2	CASSFGLAGGPTDTQYF	TGTGCCAGCAGCTTTGGGCTAGCGGGGGGACCCACAGATACGCAGTATTTT
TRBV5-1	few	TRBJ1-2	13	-	CATRDLLKGGYTF	TGCGCCACCCGGGACCTTCTAAAAGGAGGCTACACCTTC
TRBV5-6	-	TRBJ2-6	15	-	CASSSKTSGANVLTF	TGTGCCAGCAGCTCTAAAACCTCTGGGGCCAACGTCCTGACTTTC
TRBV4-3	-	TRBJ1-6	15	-	CASSQVVMGNSPLHF	TGCGCCAGCAGCCAAGTCGTCATGGGGAATTCACCCCTCCACTTT
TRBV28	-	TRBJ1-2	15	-	CASSLGPGVNYGYTF	TGTGCCAGCAGTCTAGGCCCGGGGGTAAACTATGGCTACACCTTC
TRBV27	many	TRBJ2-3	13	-	CAPANPEEDTQYF	TGTGCCCCCGCGAATCCCGAGGAAGATACGCAGTATTTT
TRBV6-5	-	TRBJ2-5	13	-	CASSPGFQETQYF	TGTGCCAGCAGTCCAGGTTTCCAAGAGACCCAGTACTTC
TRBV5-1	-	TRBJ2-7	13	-	CASGLRGQYEQYF	TGCGCCAGCGGGCTTCGGGGCCAGTACGAGCAGTACTTC
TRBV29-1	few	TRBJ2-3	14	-	CSAVGGLGTGTQYF	TGCAGCGCAGTGGGCGGCCTTGGCACAGGGACGCAGTATTTT
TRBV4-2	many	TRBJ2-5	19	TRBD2	CASSQVPLTLAGGQETQYF	TGTGCCAGCAGCCAAGTCCCCCTCACTCTAGCGGGGGGGCAAGAGACCCAGTACTTC
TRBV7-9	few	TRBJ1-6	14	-	CASSLTRPMAPLHF	TGTGCCAGCAGCTTGACAAGGCCTATGGCACCCCTCCACTTT
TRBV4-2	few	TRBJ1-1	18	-	CASSQDPGPVGLNTEAFF	TGTGCCAGCAGCCAAGATCCCGGCCCAGTGGGACTGAACACTGAAGCTTTCTTT
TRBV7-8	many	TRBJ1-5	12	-	CASSLEGQPQHF	TGTGCCAGCAGCTTAGAGGGTCAGCCCCAGCATTTT
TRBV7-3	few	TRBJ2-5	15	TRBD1	CASSSGTGYQETQYF	TGTGCCAGCAGCTCCGGGACAGGGTACCAAGAGACCCAGTACTTC